The TCR beta chain under discussion was sequenced for a study of T cell responses to AZD1222 COVID-19 vaccine. Remarks on this clone: Antigen unknown.

Assay: immunoSEQ multiplex PCR; the TCRdb copy retains only in-frame clones and omits some. The repertoire holds 170,000 or so clones, with roughly nine tenths as singletons. Study outcomes and limitations: Regions 160-218 and 743-854 held dominance among vaccine-associated CD4 TCRs, which spanned spike. Nearly half of unique spike-specific TCRs reportedly avoided B.1.351 and B.1.1.7 mutated regions. Seropositive AZD1222 recipients at baseline numbered only six or seven. The donor cohort was predominantly white British with a female majority, and clonal diversity may have been underestimated.

The CDR3 has 13 residues. With 6 bases clipped from V and 1 base from J, the junction kept 1 base outside the gene matches. CDR1 and CDR2 (germline): MNHEY, SMNVEV (reference sequence). The material was peripheral blood, obtained on day 0 of AZD1222 vaccination. The genes are TRBV27 and TRBJ1-1; 8 bases fit TRBD1. This sequence originates from an adult in good health. In DNA, the CDR3 is TGTGCCAGCAGGGACAGGGAGAACACTGAAGCTTTCTTT. It specifies CASRDRENTEAFF.